This T cell receptor beta chain is from a study of blood T cell repertoires in COVID-19. With V trimmed by 5 bases and J by 9 bases, 10 bases remained unmatched. This CDR3 comprises 14 residues. CDR1 is SEHNR and CDR2 is FQNEAQ in the germline V gene (reference sequence). This table comes from immunoSEQ multiplex PCR, and its TCRdb copy is limited to in-frame clones, with some not included. The repertoire includes 150,000 or so clones, over 70% of them detected once, and around 5% sits in the top ten. The chain is built from TRBV7-9 and TRBJ2-1, with 7 bases lining up with TRBD2. The TCR was taken from a man between 65 and 79 years old who had been exposed to COVID-19. Material for sequencing was PBMCs or T cells enriched from blood (not recorded which). CDR3 sequence (DNA): TGTGCCAGCAGCGAAGTGGGAGGGGTCGGTGAGCAGTTCTTC. Protein sequence: CASSEVGGVGEQFF.